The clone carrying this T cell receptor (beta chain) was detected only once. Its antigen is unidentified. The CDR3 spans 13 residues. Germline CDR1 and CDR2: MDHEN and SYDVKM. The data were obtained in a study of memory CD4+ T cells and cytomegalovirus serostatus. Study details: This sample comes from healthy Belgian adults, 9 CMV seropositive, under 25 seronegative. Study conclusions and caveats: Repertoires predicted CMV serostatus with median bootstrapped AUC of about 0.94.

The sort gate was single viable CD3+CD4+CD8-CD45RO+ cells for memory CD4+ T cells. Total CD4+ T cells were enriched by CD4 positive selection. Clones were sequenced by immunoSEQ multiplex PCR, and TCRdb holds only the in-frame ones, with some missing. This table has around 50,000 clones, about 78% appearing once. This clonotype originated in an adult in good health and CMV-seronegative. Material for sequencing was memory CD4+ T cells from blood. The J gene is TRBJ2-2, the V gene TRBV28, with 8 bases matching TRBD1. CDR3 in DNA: TGTGCAGCAGGGGGCGCGAACACCGGGGAGCTGTTTTTT. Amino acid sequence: CAAGGANTGELFF.